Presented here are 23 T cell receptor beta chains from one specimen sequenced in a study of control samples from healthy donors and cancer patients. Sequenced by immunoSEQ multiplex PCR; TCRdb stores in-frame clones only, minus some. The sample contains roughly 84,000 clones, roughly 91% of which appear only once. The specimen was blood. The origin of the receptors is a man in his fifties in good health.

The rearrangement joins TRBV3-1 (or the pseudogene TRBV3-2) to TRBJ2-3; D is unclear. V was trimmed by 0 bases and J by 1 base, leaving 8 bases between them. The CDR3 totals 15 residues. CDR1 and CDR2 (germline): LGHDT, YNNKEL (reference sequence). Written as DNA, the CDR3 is TGTGCCAGCAGCCAAGATTCGCCGGGCACAGATACGCAGTATTTT. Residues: CASSQDSPGTDTQYF.

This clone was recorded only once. CDR3 DNA sequence: TGTGCCAGTAGTATGTTCTTGCGGGCAGAGACAGGTGGCTACACCTTC. Encoded protein: CASSMFLRAETGGYTF. The chain has TRBV19 and TRBJ1-2, with TRBD1 as a possible D gene (6 bases). Germline CDR1 is LNHDA and CDR2 is SQIVND (reference sequence). This CDR3 contains 16 residues. The germline V and J ends were trimmed by 3 bases and 7 bases, with 21 bases remaining between them.

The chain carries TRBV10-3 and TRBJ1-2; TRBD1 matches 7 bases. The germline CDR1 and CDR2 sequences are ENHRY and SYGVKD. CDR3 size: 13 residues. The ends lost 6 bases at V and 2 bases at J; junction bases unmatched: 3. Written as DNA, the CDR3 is TGTGCCATCAGGGGGACAGACAACTATGGCTACACCTTC. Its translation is CAIRGTDNYGYTF.

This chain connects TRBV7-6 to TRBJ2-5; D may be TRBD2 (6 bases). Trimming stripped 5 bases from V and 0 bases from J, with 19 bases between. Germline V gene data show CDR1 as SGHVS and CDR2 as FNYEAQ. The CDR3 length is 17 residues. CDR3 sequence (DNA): TGTGCCAGCAGCCCCCGGGACTCCCTTTCATACCAAGAGACCCAGTACTTC. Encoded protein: CASSPRDSLSYQETQYF. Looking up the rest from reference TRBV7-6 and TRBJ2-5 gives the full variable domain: GAGVSQSPRYKVTKRGQDVALRCDPISGHVSLYWYRQALGQGPEFLTYFNYEAQQDKSGLPNDRFSAERPEGSISTLTIQRTEQRDSAMYRCASSPRDSLSYQETQYFGPGTRLLVL.

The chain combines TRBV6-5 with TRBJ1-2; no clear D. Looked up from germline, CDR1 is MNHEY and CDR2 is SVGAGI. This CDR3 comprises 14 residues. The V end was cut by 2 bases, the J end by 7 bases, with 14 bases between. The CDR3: CASSYGSAKPGYTF. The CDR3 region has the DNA TGTGCCAGCAGTTACGGCTCAGCTAAGCCTGGCTACACCTTC.

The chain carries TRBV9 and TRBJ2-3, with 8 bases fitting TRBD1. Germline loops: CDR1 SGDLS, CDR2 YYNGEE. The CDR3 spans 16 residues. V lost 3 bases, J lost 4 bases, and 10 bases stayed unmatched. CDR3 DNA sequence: TGTGCCAGCAGCGGACCTGGGACAGGCCTACCAGATACGCAGTATTTT. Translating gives CASSGPGTGLPDTQYF.

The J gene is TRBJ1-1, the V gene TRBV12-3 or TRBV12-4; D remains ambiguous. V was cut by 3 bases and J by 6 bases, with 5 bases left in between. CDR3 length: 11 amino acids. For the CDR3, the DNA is TGTGCCAGCAGTTTCCAATCTGAAGCTTTCTTT. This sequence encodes CASSFQSEAFF.

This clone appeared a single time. CDR3 in amino acids: CASSVETGLGQRTIYF. The CDR3, as DNA: TGTGCCAGCAGCGTAGAAACGGGACTCGGACAACGCACCATATATTTT. This chain uses TRBV9 with TRBJ1-3; the D gene is possibly TRBD1 (5 bases). Germline CDR1 is SGDLS and CDR2 is YYNGEE. This CDR3 region has 16 residues. V was clipped by 0 bases and J by 9 bases, with 19 bases between them.

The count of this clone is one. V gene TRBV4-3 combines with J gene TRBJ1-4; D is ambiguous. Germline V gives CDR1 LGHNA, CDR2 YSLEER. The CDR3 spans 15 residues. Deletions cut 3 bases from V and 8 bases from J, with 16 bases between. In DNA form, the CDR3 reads TGCGCCAGCAGCCAGGAGAGAAGGGATCAAGAAAAACTGTTTTTT. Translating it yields CASSQERRDQEKLFF.

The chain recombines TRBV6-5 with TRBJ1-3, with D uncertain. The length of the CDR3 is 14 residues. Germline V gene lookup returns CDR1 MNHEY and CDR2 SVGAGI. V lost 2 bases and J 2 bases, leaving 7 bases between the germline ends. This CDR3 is CASSYRATGNTIYF. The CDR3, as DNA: TGTGCCAGCAGTTACCGCGCTACTGGAAACACCATATATTTT.

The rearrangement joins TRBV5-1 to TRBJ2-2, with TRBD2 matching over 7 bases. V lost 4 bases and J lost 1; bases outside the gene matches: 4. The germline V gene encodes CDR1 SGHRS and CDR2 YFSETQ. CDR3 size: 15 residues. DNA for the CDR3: TGCGCCAGCAGCCCTACTAGCGTGAACACCGGGGAGCTGTTTTTT. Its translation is CASSPTSVNTGELFF.

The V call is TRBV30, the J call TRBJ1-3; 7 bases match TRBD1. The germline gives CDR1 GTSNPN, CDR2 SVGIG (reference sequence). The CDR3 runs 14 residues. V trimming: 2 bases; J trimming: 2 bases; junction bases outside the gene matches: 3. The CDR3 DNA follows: TGTGCCTGGAGTCAGACAGGGACTGGAAACACCATATATTTT. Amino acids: CAWSQTGTGNTIYF.

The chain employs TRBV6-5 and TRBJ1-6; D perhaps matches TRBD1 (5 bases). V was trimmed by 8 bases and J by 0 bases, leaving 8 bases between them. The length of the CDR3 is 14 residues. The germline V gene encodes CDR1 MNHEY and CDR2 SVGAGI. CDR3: CASRDVSYNSPLHF. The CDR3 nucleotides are TGTGCCAGCCGGGACGTCTCCTATAATTCACCCCTCCACTTT.

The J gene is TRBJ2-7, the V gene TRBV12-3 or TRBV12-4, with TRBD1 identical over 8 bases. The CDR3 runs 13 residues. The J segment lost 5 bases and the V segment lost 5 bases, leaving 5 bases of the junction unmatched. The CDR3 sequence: CASSPGTGDEQYF. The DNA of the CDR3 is TGTGCCAGCAGTCCCGGGACAGGCGACGAGCAGTACTTC.

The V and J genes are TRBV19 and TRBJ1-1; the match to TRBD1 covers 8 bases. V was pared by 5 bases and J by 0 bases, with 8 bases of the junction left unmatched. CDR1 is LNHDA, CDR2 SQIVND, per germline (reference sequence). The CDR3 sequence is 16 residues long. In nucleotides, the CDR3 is TGTGCCAGTAGTTTGACAGGGGTTGGACTGAACACTGAAGCTTTCTTT. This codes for CASSLTGVGLNTEAFF.

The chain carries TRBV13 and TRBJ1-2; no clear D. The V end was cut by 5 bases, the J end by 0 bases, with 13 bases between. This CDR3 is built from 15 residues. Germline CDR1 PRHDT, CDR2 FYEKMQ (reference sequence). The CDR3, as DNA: TGTGCCAGCAGCCCAACTCGGGGATCTAACTATGGCTACACCTTC. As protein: CASSPTRGSNYGYTF.

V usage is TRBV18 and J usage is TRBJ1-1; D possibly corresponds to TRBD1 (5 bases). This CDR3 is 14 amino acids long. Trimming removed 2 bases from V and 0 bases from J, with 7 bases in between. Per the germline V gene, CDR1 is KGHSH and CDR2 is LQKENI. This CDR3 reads CASSPGGMNTEAFF. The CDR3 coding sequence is TGTGCCAGCTCACCAGGGGGTATGAACACTGAAGCTTTCTTT.

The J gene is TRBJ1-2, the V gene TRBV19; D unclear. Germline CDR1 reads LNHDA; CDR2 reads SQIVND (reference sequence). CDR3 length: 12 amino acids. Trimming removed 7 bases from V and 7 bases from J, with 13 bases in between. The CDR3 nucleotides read TGTGCCAGTACCTTCGGACTGGGTGGCTACACCTTC. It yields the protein CASTFGLGGYTF.

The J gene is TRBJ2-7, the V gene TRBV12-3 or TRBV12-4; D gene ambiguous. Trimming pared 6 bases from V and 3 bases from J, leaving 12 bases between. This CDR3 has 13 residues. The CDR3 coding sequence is TGTGCCAGCAGCCAAAACTGGGTCTACGAGCAGTACTTC. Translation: CASSQNWVYEQYF.

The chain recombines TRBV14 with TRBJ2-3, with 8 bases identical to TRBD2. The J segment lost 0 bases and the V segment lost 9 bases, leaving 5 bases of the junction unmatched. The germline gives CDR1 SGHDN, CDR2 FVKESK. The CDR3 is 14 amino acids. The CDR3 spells CASSRGGSTDTQYF. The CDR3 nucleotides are TGTGCCAGTTCTCGGGGGGGAAGCACAGATACGCAGTATTTT.

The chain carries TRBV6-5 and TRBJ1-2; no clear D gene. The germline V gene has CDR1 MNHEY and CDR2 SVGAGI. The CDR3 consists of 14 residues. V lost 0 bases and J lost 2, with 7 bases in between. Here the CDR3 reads CASSYSAENYGYTF. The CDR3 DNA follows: TGTGCCAGCAGTTACTCCGCGGAGAACTATGGCTACACCTTC.

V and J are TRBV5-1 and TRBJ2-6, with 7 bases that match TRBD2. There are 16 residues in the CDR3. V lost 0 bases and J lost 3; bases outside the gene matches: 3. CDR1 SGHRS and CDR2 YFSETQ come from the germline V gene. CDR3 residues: CASSLVERGGANVLTF. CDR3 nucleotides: TGCGCCAGCAGCTTGGTTGAGCGGGGTGGGGCCAACGTCCTGACTTTC.

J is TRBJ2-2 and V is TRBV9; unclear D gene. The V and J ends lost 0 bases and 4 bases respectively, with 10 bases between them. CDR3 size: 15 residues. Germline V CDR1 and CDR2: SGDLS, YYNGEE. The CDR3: CASSVEVYLTGELFF. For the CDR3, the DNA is TGTGCCAGCAGCGTAGAGGTTTACCTCACCGGGGAGCTGTTTTTT.